The entry below gives a single TCR beta chain sequence along with its context. CDR1 and CDR2 (germline): MDHEN, SYDVKM. This CDR3 has 15 residues. V shed 10 bases, J shed 5 bases, and the junction held 14 bases outside the gene matches. The data stem from a study of response to subunit inactivated influenza vaccine. One entry per CDR3 protein results from TCRdb running MiXCR on the RT-PCR reads. The profile shows 650,000 to 800,000 distinct CDR3 sequences, under 20% of them singletons. V and J are TRBV28 and TRBJ2-5, with 9 bases aligning to TRBD2. The clonotype originates from a middle-aged man who received an inactivated influenza vaccine. The sample in question was PBMCs from blood, obtained approximately 5 days after vaccination. The CDR3 DNA is TGTGCCACGCCCAGGAGCGGGGGGAACATGGAGACCCAGTACTTC. Translating gives CATPRSGGNMETQYF.